Below are 23 T cell receptor beta chains sequenced from a single sample in a study of blood T cell repertoires in COVID-19. Sequencing used immunoSEQ multiplex PCR; TCRdb keeps in-frame clones, though not all of them. There are under 300,000 clones in the sample; more than 75% occur only once, and 2% to 2.5% lies in the top ten. The sequenced sample consisted of PBMCs or T cells enriched from blood (not recorded which). These receptors all come from a woman aged 60-75 years in a cohort exposed to, infected with or recovered from COVID-19 (not recorded which).

This chain joins TRBV11-2 and TRBJ2-3; possible D gene TRBD2, 5 bases. V lost 4 bases to trimming and J lost 0 bases, with 11 bases between them. This CDR3 has 15 amino acids. CDR1 and CDR2 from the germline V gene are SGHAT and FQNNGV. The CDR3, as DNA: TGTGCCAGCAGCTACCCAGCGGTTAGCACAGATACGCAGTATTTT. This codes for CASSYPAVSTDTQYF.

This sequence joins TRBV28 and TRBJ2-7; the match to TRBD2 covers 16 bases. Germline V gene sequence: CDR1 MDHEN, CDR2 SYDVKM. J gave up 7 bases and V 8 bases, and 14 bases lay outside the gene matches. This CDR3 is 17 amino acids long. CDR3 sequence reads: CASREEGTSGRAGEQYF. The CDR3, as DNA: TGTGCCAGCCGTGAGGAGGGGACTAGCGGGAGGGCGGGAGAGCAGTACTTC.

The chain carries TRBV28 and TRBJ1-5; D gene uncertain. The ends were cut back, 3 bases at V and 0 bases at J, with 6 bases in the middle. Germline CDR1 and CDR2: MDHEN and SYDVKM. The CDR3 length is 14 residues. CDR3 DNA: TGTGCCAGCAGTTTGGGCCTTAGCAATCAGCCCCAGCATTTT. This encodes CASSLGLSNQPQHF.

Comment on this clone: Within the sample, other DNA sequences also encode this same CDR3. V is TRBV7-9 and J is TRBJ2-5; 8 bases are shared with TRBD2. Germline CDR1 and CDR2: SEHNR and FQNEAQ (reference sequence). Unmatched junction bases numbered 4, after V lost 3 bases and J lost 4 bases. The CDR3 has 14 residues. CDR3 sequence (DNA): TGTGCCAGCAGCTTGTCCAGCGGGAGAGAGACCCAGTACTTC. Translating it yields CASSLSSGRETQYF.

This clone was detected only once. The chain uses TRBV13 and TRBJ2-7; 13 bases are shared with TRBD2. CDR3 length: 18 residues. J lost 7 bases, V lost 4 bases, and 16 bases had no gene match. The germline CDR1 and CDR2 sequences are PRHDT and FYEKMQ (reference sequence). The CDR3 DNA is TGTGCCAGCAGCTCTAGACTAGCGGGAGGCGAGGGGGCTAGGGAGCAGTACTTC. Its translation is CASSSRLAGGEGAREQYF.

The chain carries TRBV15 and TRBJ1-5; weak D call: TRBD1 (5 bases). CDR3 length equals 13 residues. In germline, CDR1 is LNHNV, CDR2 YYDKDF (reference sequence). V was shortened by 3 bases and J by 4 bases, with 7 bases between the two germline ends. The CDR3 reads CATSSPGNQPQHF. CDR3 nucleotide sequence: TGTGCCACCAGCAGCCCAGGGAATCAGCCCCAGCATTTT.

The chain links TRBV19 to TRBJ1-5; D may be TRBD1 (6 bases). The ends were cut back, 5 bases at V and 0 bases at J, with 17 bases in the middle. This CDR3 region has 17 residues. The V gene's germline CDR1 is LNHDA and CDR2 SQIVND (reference sequence). The CDR3 DNA reads as TGTGCCAGTAGTTCACAGACAGGTCACTATAGCAATCAGCCCCAGCATTTT. Its protein product is CASSSQTGHYSNQPQHF.

This chain connects TRBV27 to TRBJ1-4, with 11 bases fitting TRBD1. The germline V gene encodes CDR1 MNHEY and CDR2 SMNVEV (reference sequence). This CDR3 has 15 residues. J lost 10 bases, V lost 6 bases, and 10 bases had no gene match. The CDR3 DNA is TGTGCCAGCAGCAAAGGACAGGGGGCGAGTGGAAAACTGTTTTTT. Encoded protein: CASSKGQGASGKLFF.

V is TRBV7-2 and J is TRBJ2-7; 8 bases match TRBD1. The CDR3 covers 14 residues. V was pared by 5 bases and J by 5 bases, with 8 bases of the junction left unmatched. Germline CDR1 reads SGHTA; CDR2 reads FQGNSA. The CDR3 here is CASSPRTGLHEQYF. In DNA, the CDR3 is TGTGCCAGCAGCCCAAGGACAGGGCTCCACGAGCAGTACTTC.

The chain combines TRBV3-1 (or the pseudogene TRBV3-2) with TRBJ2-1; 11 bases are shared with TRBD2. The CDR3 sequence is 17 residues long. V shed 3 bases and J 1 base; nucleotides not matched to a gene: 5. CDR1 LGHDT and CDR2 YNNKEL come from the germline V gene (reference sequence). The CDR3 DNA reads as TGTGCCAGCAGCCACACCGGGACTAGCGGTTCCTACAATGAGCAGTTCTTC. It is translated as CASSHTGTSGSYNEQFF.

A single count supports this clone. The chain couples TRBV6-2 or TRBV6-3 to TRBJ2-2; 10 positions match TRBD1. V lost 2 bases to trimming and J lost 0 bases; unmatched junction nucleotides: 9. Per the germline V gene, CDR1 is MNHEY and CDR2 is SVGEGT. The length of the CDR3 is 19 residues. The CDR3 here is CASSYPLPGQGTNTGELFF. CDR3 nucleotide sequence: TGTGCCAGCAGTTACCCCCTACCGGGACAGGGGACGAACACCGGGGAGCTGTTTTTT.

This rearrangement joins TRBV2 to TRBJ1-5; TRBD1 is a possible D gene (5 bases). Trimming cost V 4 bases and J 6 bases, with 10 bases left between them. The CDR3 runs to 13 residues. CDR1 SNHLY and CDR2 FYNNEI come from the germline V gene. CDR3 sequence: CASSAGLFQPQHF. CDR3 in DNA: TGTGCCAGCAGTGCAGGGCTTTTTCAGCCCCAGCATTTT.

This sequence joins TRBV2 and TRBJ2-7; 8 bases are shared with TRBD2. The germline V gene encodes CDR1 SNHLY and CDR2 FYNNEI. Germline trimming cut 6 bases from V and 1 base from J; bases unmatched to any gene: 5. CDR3 length: 14 amino acids. The CDR3 DNA is TGTGCCAGCAGCACCGGCGGGGGGTCCTACGAGCAGTACTTC. Its translation is CASSTGGGSYEQYF.

This clone was seen just once. This chain uses TRBV3-1 (or the pseudogene TRBV3-2) with TRBJ1-2; D is perhaps TRBD1 (6 bases). Germline CDR1 reads LGHDT; CDR2 reads YNNKEL (reference sequence). Trimming stripped 8 bases from V and 7 bases from J, with 17 bases between. The CDR3 has 13 residues. DNA for the CDR3: TGTGCCAGCCACCCGGGGGGCGGGAGTGGCTACACCTTC. Encoded protein: CASHPGGGSGYTF.

V and J are TRBV18 and TRBJ2-1, with D uncertain. The germline V gene encodes CDR1 KGHSH and CDR2 LQKENI. V gave up 5 bases and J gave up 0 bases, with 11 bases separating them. The CDR3 covers 15 residues. The CDR3 DNA reads TGTGCCAGCTCAAGGAGCGCGAGCTCCTACAATGAGCAGTTCTTC. It yields the protein CASSRSASSYNEQFF.

The V call is TRBV5-1, the J call TRBJ2-6, with no clear D. From germline, CDR1 is SGHRS and CDR2 YFSETQ. The CDR3 is 15 residues long. Trimming shortened V by 0 bases and J by 0 bases, and 4 bases separated the two germline ends. The chain's CDR3 is CASSLGSSGANVLTF. The CDR3 region has the DNA TGCGCCAGCAGCTTGGGCAGCTCTGGGGCCAACGTCCTGACTTTC.

This clone was seen a few times. The rearrangement joins TRBV5-6 to TRBJ2-1; D not resolved. CDR3 size: 12 residues. The germline V gene encodes CDR1 SGHDT and CDR2 YYEEEE. V shed 3 bases and J shed 9 bases, with 10 bases lying between them. CDR3 nucleotide sequence: TGTGCCAGCAGCTGGAAGGAGAGTGAGCAGTTCTTC. It encodes CASSWKESEQFF.

This chain links TRBV6-1 with TRBJ2-3; the D gene is possibly TRBD2 (5 bases). The V gene lost 1 base and the J gene lost 6 bases, with 17 bases spanning the gap. The CDR3 extends over 16 amino acids. Per the germline V gene, CDR1 is MNHNS and CDR2 is SASEGT. For the CDR3, the DNA is TGTGCCAGCAGTGAAGTAGGCGGGTCTTTACAGGATACGCAGTATTTT. It is translated as CASSEVGGSLQDTQYF.

The gene calls are TRBV5-6 and TRBJ1-6, with TRBD1 as a possible D gene (5 bases). Trimming took 1 base from V and 0 from J, leaving 8 bases between them. Germline V gene sequence: CDR1 SGHDT, CDR2 YYEEEE. The CDR3 spans 16 residues. CDR3 residues: CASSLRGGSYNSPLHF. The CDR3 DNA is TGTGCCAGCAGCTTGAGGGGCGGCTCCTATAATTCACCCCTCCACTTT.

As to this clone: The sample holds other DNA sequences that translate to the same CDR3. The genes are TRBV6-5 and TRBJ1-5, with D maybe TRBD1 (6 bases). The germline V and J ends were trimmed by 3 bases and 7 bases, with 13 bases remaining between them. The CDR3 runs to 14 residues. CDR1 MNHEY and CDR2 SVGAGI come from the germline V gene. CDR3 sequence reads: CASSYRGGGQPQHF. The CDR3 region has the DNA TGTGCCAGCAGTTATAGGGGGGGCGGGCAGCCCCAGCATTTT.

V and J are TRBV6-6 and TRBJ1-4; TRBD1 agrees at 9 bases. CDR1 is MNHNY and CDR2 is SVGAGI in the germline V gene (reference sequence). V lost 5 bases to trimming and J lost 3 bases; unmatched junction nucleotides: 10. This CDR3 is 17 amino acids long. CDR3 nucleotide sequence: TGTGCCAGCAGTCCCCTTGACAGGGGGGTATCTAATGAAAAACTGTTTTTT. The encoded protein is CASSPLDRGVSNEKLFF.

This clone was observed a few times. The sample carries other DNA sequences with the same CDR3. The rearrangement joins TRBV12-3 or TRBV12-4 to TRBJ2-7; maybe TRBD2 (5 bases). CDR3 length equals 12 residues. V lost 5 bases to trimming and J lost 4 bases, with 9 bases between them. The CDR3 spells CASSRTGYEQYF. CDR3 nucleotides: TGTGCCAGCAGTCGAACGGGGTACGAGCAGTACTTC.

The gene calls are TRBV11-3 and TRBJ2-1; no firm D call. Germline V gives CDR1 SGHNT, CDR2 YENEEA. The V gene lost 6 bases and the J gene lost 9 bases, with 9 bases spanning the gap. The CDR3 consists of 11 residues. The DNA of the CDR3 is TGTGCCAGCAGTGCCCTAGGTGAGCAGTTCTTC. It specifies CASSALGEQFF.